This T cell receptor (beta chain) was identified during a study of identical twins. Study conclusions and caveats: Invariant populations such as MAIT and iNKT cells could partly muddle zero-insertion analyses. Twin pairs' shared out-of-frame alpha sequences were enriched in low generation probability. Fewer insertions were carried by abundant cord blood beta clonotypes, but none was seen in memory repertoires.

Using its own MiXCR run on the 5' RACE reads, TCRdb lists one record per CDR3 protein. The sample shows around 570,000 distinct CDR3 sequences, approximately 9.6% of them seen only once. On this clonotype: Antigen unknown.

V lost 3 bases to trimming and J lost 3 bases; unmatched junction nucleotides: 5. Looked up from germline, CDR1 is LGHNA and CDR2 is YNFKEQ. The CDR3 has 14 residues. In every case, the donor was a healthy Caucasian. These data also featured in a second study, about yellow fever vaccine responses in identical twins.

The receptor's source is a woman aged 18-30 years in good health. Sequencing was done on a sample of PBMCs. V usage is TRBV4-2 and J usage is TRBJ2-7; 7 bases agree with TRBD2. The CDR3 reads CASSQEPSGYEQYF. As DNA, the CDR3 is TGTGCCAGCAGCCAGGAGCCTAGCGGCTACGAGCAGTACTTC.